This is a list of T cell receptor beta chains from one sample in a study of graft-versus-host responses after intestinal transplantation. Their specific antigens are unknown. Using immunoSEQ multiplex PCR, the repertoire was profiled, and TCRdb retains in-frame clones only, with some absent. In the table there are some 100,000 clones, roughly 90% of which are singletons. Material: unstimulated CD8+ T cells sorted from spleen or lymph node cells, obtained before transplant. The receptors derive from a human donor who was the organ donor for an intestinal transplant. Each CDR3 is given with its conserved first and last residue. A D gene is named only where the DNA matches it firmly. Clone size, where shown, is once, few, many, or a class for clones that have expanded.

D	V	size	J	CDR3	DNA
-	TRBV7-8	-	TRBJ2-3	CASSHTRLGGVADTQYF	TGTGCCAGCAGTCACACCCGGCTAGGAGGGGTTGCGGATACGCAGTATTTT
TRBD1	TRBV11-2	-	TRBJ2-7	CASSSDRASSYEQYF	TGTGCCAGCAGCTCAGACAGGGCCAGCTCCTACGAGCAGTACTTC
-	TRBV5-6	-	TRBJ2-5	CASSLAGGQETQYF	TGTGCCAGCAGCTTGGCAGGAGGCCAAGAGACCCAGTACTTC
-	TRBV7-9	-	TRBJ2-1	CASSDSSYNEQFF	TGTGCCAGCTCGGACAGCTCCTACAATGAGCAGTTCTTC
-	TRBV28	-	TRBJ2-3	CASLISGTDTQYF	TGTGCCAGTCTTATTAGCGGTACAGATACGCAGTATTTT
TRBD2	TRBV6-1	-	TRBJ2-4	CASSERGLRDIQYF	TGTGCCAGCAGTGAACGGGGACTAAGGGACATTCAGTACTTC
TRBD2	TRBV9	-	TRBJ2-7	CASSVRLASEQYF	TGTGCCAGCAGCGTTAGACTAGCCTCCGAGCAGTACTTC
-	TRBV21-1	-	TRBJ2-2	CASSDEGQGLVTNTGELFF	TGTGCCAGCAGTGATGAGGGACAGGGCTTGGTTACGAACACCGGGGAGCTGTTTTTT
TRBD2	TRBV10-3	-	TRBJ2-7	CAIRNSSGLAGRFYEQYF	TGTGCCATCAGAAATTCTAGCGGTCTAGCGGGCCGATTCTACGAGCAGTACTTC
TRBD2	TRBV4-2	once	TRBJ2-1	CASSQERGGGGHEQFF	TGTGCCAGCAGCCAAGAACGAGGCGGGGGAGGGCATGAGCAGTTCTTC
TRBD1	TRBV10-3	-	TRBJ1-4	CAKGKDRASREKLFF	TGTGCCAAAGGGAAAGACAGGGCCAGTCGGGAAAAACTGTTTTTT
-	TRBV6-5	once	TRBJ2-7	CASVSNSPNYEQYF	TGTGCCAGCGTCTCCAACAGCCCTAACTACGAGCAGTACTTC
TRBD1	TRBV27	-	TRBJ1-1	CASSAFRTGGAAFF	TGTGCCAGCAGTGCGTTTCGGACAGGGGGCGCGGCTTTCTTT
-	TRBV5-1	few	TRBJ1-2	CASSLENFYGYTF	TGCGCCAGCAGCTTGGAAAACTTCTATGGCTACACCTTC
-	TRBV27	-	TRBJ2-1	CASSLSQAVERFF	TGTGCCAGCAGTTTATCTCAAGCTGTCGAGCGGTTCTTC
TRBD2	TRBV28	-	TRBJ2-1	CASSILGVAGEQFF	TGCGCCAGCAGCATCTTAGGAGTAGCGGGTGAGCAGTTCTTC